A selection of T cell receptor beta chains follows, all from one sample in a study of beta chain features in type 1 diabetes. The method was immunoSEQ multiplex PCR; TCRdb's version includes in-frame clones alone and lacks a portion of them. The sample comprises 680,000 or so clones, about an eighth of which are singletons, and 0.022% rests with the top ten. The source material was naive CD4+ T cells from blood. The receptors come from a man aged 18 to 29 with type 1 diabetes. Each CDR3 is given with its conserved first and last residue. Each record gives: V gene, J gene, D gene, CDR3 protein. A D gene is named only where the DNA matches it firmly.

>TRBV4-1|TRBJ1-5|.
CASSQAVLGAGSNQPQHF
>TRBV30|TRBJ1-2|TRBD1
CAWRDRGRAYGYTF
>TRBV7-2|TRBJ2-1|TRBD1
CASRSSGTGHYNEQFF
>TRBV6-5|TRBJ1-1|.
CASSYFSGRGTEAFF
>TRBV6-4|TRBJ2-2|TRBD1
CASRGTGFTGELFF
>TRBV13|TRBJ2-2|.
CASSSLGWRANTGELFF
>TRBV7-8|TRBJ1-3|.
CASSPQPGLVISAIYF
>TRBV2|TRBJ2-5|TRBD1
CASSGLGTGAETQYF
>TRBV4-1|TRBJ1-2|TRBD1
CASMQPGQGVGGYTF
>TRBV2|TRBJ2-7|.
CASSEGTSYEQYF
>TRBV4-1|TRBJ2-5|.
CASSQGASEGETQYF
>TRBV5-6|TRBJ2-5|TRBD1
CASRSTDRAQETQYF
>TRBV30|TRBJ1-3|.
CAWSVGLSGNTIYF
>TRBV28|TRBJ2-5|.
CASSSGRNQETQYF
>TRBV4-1|TRBJ1-5|.
CASSQGLGQPNGPQHF
>TRBV19|TRBJ2-1|TRBD1
CASTGTGYEQFF
>TRBV6-1|TRBJ2-1|TRBD1
CASTDRVNEQFF
>TRBV18|TRBJ2-5|TRBD2
CASSPLAGGNGETQYF
>TRBV7-9|TRBJ1-1|.
CASSLLATEAFF
>TRBV2|TRBJ1-5|TRBD1
CASNRDRGGQPQHF
>TRBV19|TRBJ2-7|TRBD1
CASAEWGQGLSEQYF
>TRBV15|TRBJ1-1|.
CATSRARDRVSAEAFF
>TRBV5-1|TRBJ2-3|.
CASSLIRRGRTDTQYF
>TRBV5-1|TRBJ2-1|.
CASSSRWTAESTQQFF
>TRBV2|TRBJ2-7|TRBD1
CASRTGESSYEQYF
>TRBV7-7|TRBJ2-5|TRBD2
CASSSGGEETQYF
>TRBV23-1|TRBJ1-1|.
CASSQQGLDCGEAFF
>TRBV5-1|TRBJ2-5|TRBD1
CASSTGTAKETQYF
>TRBV5-1|TRBJ2-3|.
CASSLDRQHSTDTQYF
>TRBV7-2|TRBJ2-5|.
CASSLNQGYQETQYF
>TRBV30|TRBJ1-2|TRBD1
CAATGTGNSYGYTF
>TRBV6-1|TRBJ2-5|.
CASRQGGGETQYF
>TRBV5-4|TRBJ1-1|.
CASSPGPALMNTEAFF
>TRBV10-3|TRBJ1-5|TRBD1
CAISPQGEIQPQHF
>TRBV6-4|TRBJ1-1|TRBD1
CASREQGATEAFF
>TRBV6-1|TRBJ2-5|.
CASSQGQETQYF
>TRBV4-1|.|TRBD1
CASSQGQGPSYEQYF
>TRBV5-1|TRBJ2-5|.
CAILDERETQYF
>TRBV10-3|TRBJ2-5|.
CAISESSDPGETQYF
>TRBV29-1|TRBJ1-1|TRBD1
CSVGIGTAGEAFF
>TRBV28|TRBJ1-5|TRBD1
CASSMTGPNQPQHF
>TRBV27|TRBJ2-7|.
CASSLSSRGPKPYEQYF
>TRBV11-3|TRBJ2-3|.
CASSYRGATDTQYF
>TRBV28|TRBJ2-3|TRBD1
CASRVLQGASTDTQYF
>TRBV5-1|TRBJ2-7|.
CASSIPEGDEQYF
>TRBV29-1|TRBJ1-2|.
CSVVGINYGYTF
>TRBV7-9|TRBJ1-2|.
CASSLVLDSPVNYGYTF
>TRBV30|TRBJ2-6|.
CAWSSGDSGANVLTF
>TRBV5-1|TRBJ2-2|.
CASSMKTDTGELFF
>TRBV13|TRBJ1-5|.
CASSRDSNQPQHF